These T cell receptor beta chains were read from a single sample in a study of CD8+CD57+ T cells in acquired aplastic anemia. TCRdb called the reads again in MiXCR, with one record for every CDR3 protein. Among 200,000 to 250,000 distinct CDR3 sequences listed, around 45% were seen once. The sequencing input was sorted CD4+, CD8+, or CD8+CD57+ T cells (not recorded which) from PBMCs. The source of these receptors is a human donor with aplastic anemia. The CDR3 runs from the conserved cysteine through the conserved F or W. D genes are given only for firm matches. Clone size, where shown, is once, few, many, or a class for clones that have expanded.

j_gene: TRBJ2-6; d_gene: TRBD1; len: 16; abundance: NA; v_gene: TRBV2; CDR3aa: CASSEATGVGADVLTF; CDR3nt: TGTGCCAGCAGTGAAGCGACAGGGGTCGGGGCCGACGTCCTGACTTTC
j_gene: TRBJ2-7; d_gene: NA; len: 12; abundance: once; v_gene: TRBV6-7; CDR3aa: CASSPSPYEQYF; CDR3nt: TGTGCCAGCAGTCCCAGCCCCTACGAGCAGTACTTC
j_gene: TRBJ2-7; d_gene: NA; len: 15; abundance: many; v_gene: TRBV6-5; CDR3aa: CASTLKFTEGHEQYF; CDR3nt: TGTGCCAGCACCCTAAAGTTTACCGAGGGCCACGAGCAGTACTTC
j_gene: TRBJ2-1; d_gene: TRBD1; len: 16; abundance: NA; v_gene: TRBV6-1; CDR3aa: CATNFGPGQGNNEQFF; CDR3nt: TGTGCCACTAACTTTGGACCGGGACAGGGGAACAATGAGCAGTTCTTC
j_gene: TRBJ1-2; d_gene: NA; len: 14; abundance: NA; v_gene: TRBV7-2; CDR3aa: CASSKTGDNYGYTF; CDR3nt: TGCGCCAGCAGCAAAACAGGTGATAACTACGGCTACACCTTC
j_gene: TRBJ2-6; d_gene: TRBD2; len: 18; abundance: many; v_gene: TRBV6-4; CDR3aa: CASSDSTGGGSGANVLTF; CDR3nt: TGTGCCAGCAGTGACTCGACCGGGGGGGGATCTGGGGCCAACGTCCTGACTTTC
j_gene: TRBJ1-5; d_gene: NA; len: 15; abundance: many; v_gene: TRBV5-5; CDR3aa: CASSLEGTRNQPQHF; CDR3nt: TGTGCCAGCAGCTTGGAAGGGACTAGAAATCAGCCCCAGCATTTT
j_gene: TRBJ2-6; d_gene: TRBD2; len: 19; abundance: NA; v_gene: TRBV6-4; CDR3aa: CASSDSTTSGSSGANVLTF; CDR3nt: TGTGCCAGCAGTGACTCGACGACTAGCGGGAGCTCTGGGGCCAACGTCCTGACTTTC
j_gene: TRBJ1-1; d_gene: TRBD1; len: 14; abundance: many; v_gene: TRBV7-9; CDR3aa: CASSLELPGGGSFF; CDR3nt: TGTGCCAGCAGCTTAGAGCTTCCAGGGGGCGGTTCTTTCTTT
j_gene: TRBJ1-1; d_gene: TRBD1; len: 17; abundance: few; v_gene: TRBV27; CDR3aa: CASSSFATGTGYTEAFF; CDR3nt: TGTGCCAGCAGCTCGTTCGCAACCGGGACAGGGTACACTGAAGCTTTCTTT
j_gene: TRBJ2-1; d_gene: TRBD2; len: 14; abundance: NA; v_gene: TRBV7-4; CDR3aa: CASKTSGTYNEQFF; CDR3nt: TGTGCCAGCAAAACTAGCGGGACCTACAATGAGCAGTTCTTC
j_gene: TRBJ2-7; d_gene: TRBD2; len: 14; abundance: few; v_gene: TRBV29-1; CDR3aa: CSVEEASGSYEQYF; CDR3nt: TGCAGCGTTGAAGAGGCTAGCGGCTCCTACGAGCAGTACTTC
j_gene: TRBJ1-1; d_gene: NA; len: 12; abundance: many; v_gene: TRBV6-6; CDR3aa: CASRLMNTEAFF; CDR3nt: TGTGCCAGCAGGCTCATGAACACTGAAGCTTTCTTT
j_gene: TRBJ1-2; d_gene: NA; len: 14; abundance: once; v_gene: TRBV19; CDR3aa: CASSTLAGHYGYTF; CDR3nt: TGTGCCAGTAGTACTTTGGCGGGACACTATGGCTACACCTTC
j_gene: TRBJ1-5; d_gene: NA; len: 15; abundance: NA; v_gene: TRBV30; CDR3aa: CAWSVSQGGNQPQHF; CDR3nt: TGTGCCTGGAGTGTGTCACAGGGAGGCAATCAGCCCCAGCATTTT
j_gene: TRBJ2-7; d_gene: NA; len: 15; abundance: many; v_gene: TRBV4-1; CDR3aa: CASSQISGTSYEQYF; CDR3nt: TGCGCCAGCAGCCAAATCTCAGGGACCTCCTACGAGCAGTACTTC
j_gene: TRBJ2-1; d_gene: TRBD1; len: 17; abundance: NA; v_gene: TRBV20-1; CDR3aa: CSARGITGTGDINEQFF; CDR3nt: TGCAGTGCTAGAGGCATAACTGGGACAGGGGACATCAATGAGCAGTTCTTC
j_gene: TRBJ1-3; d_gene: TRBD1; len: 15; abundance: NA; v_gene: TRBV9; CDR3aa: CASSVGTGAGNTIYF; CDR3nt: TGTGCCAGCAGCGTAGGGACAGGAGCTGGAAACACCATATATTTT
j_gene: TRBJ1-1; d_gene: NA; len: 13; abundance: NA; v_gene: TRBV24-1; CDR3aa: CASSYGANTEAFF; CDR3nt: TGTGCCAGCAGTTACGGAGCGAACACTGAAGCTTTCTTT
j_gene: TRBJ2-5; d_gene: TRBD2; len: 15; abundance: NA; v_gene: TRBV7-3; CDR3aa: CASSELRGEGETQYF; CDR3nt: TGTGCCAGCAGTGAATTGAGAGGGGAGGGCGAGACCCAGTACTTC
j_gene: TRBJ1-5; d_gene: NA; len: 15; abundance: many; v_gene: TRBV4-1; CDR3aa: CASSQDGAVGQPQHF; CDR3nt: TGCGCCAGCAGCCAAGATGGGGCAGTCGGCCAGCCCCAGCATTTT
j_gene: TRBJ2-1; d_gene: NA; len: 13; abundance: NA; v_gene: TRBV7-9; CDR3aa: CASSDQWAGEQFF; CDR3nt: TGTGCCAGCAGTGATCAGTGGGCGGGTGAGCAGTTCTTC
j_gene: TRBJ1-3; d_gene: NA; len: 13; abundance: NA; v_gene: TRBV2; CDR3aa: CASREATGNTIYF; CDR3nt: TGTGCCAGCAGAGAAGCGACTGGAAACACCATATATTTT
j_gene: TRBJ2-7; d_gene: NA; len: 12; abundance: many; v_gene: TRBV15; CDR3aa: CATRDKTYEQYF; CDR3nt: TGTGCCACCAGGGACAAAACCTACGAGCAGTACTTC
j_gene: TRBJ1-1; d_gene: NA; len: 16; abundance: many; v_gene: TRBV4-1; CDR3aa: CASSLNGQLKGTEAFF; CDR3nt: TGCGCCAGCAGCCTGAATGGACAGCTAAAGGGCACTGAAGCTTTCTTT
j_gene: TRBJ2-1; d_gene: TRBD2; len: 17; abundance: many; v_gene: TRBV7-2; CDR3aa: CASGAGTWRDFYNEQFF; CDR3nt: TGTGCCAGCGGAGCGGGGACCTGGCGGGACTTCTACAATGAGCAGTTCTTC
j_gene: TRBJ2-5; d_gene: NA; len: 15; abundance: many; v_gene: TRBV7-8; CDR3aa: CASSFNPGFGETQYF; CDR3nt: TGTGCCAGCAGCTTCAACCCGGGGTTTGGAGAGACCCAGTACTTC
j_gene: TRBJ2-7; d_gene: TRBD2; len: 14; abundance: NA; v_gene: TRBV2; CDR3aa: CASRPGLAAYEQYF; CDR3nt: TGTGCCAGCAGGCCGGGACTAGCGGCCTACGAGCAGTACTTC
j_gene: TRBJ2-1; d_gene: TRBD2; len: 16; abundance: many; v_gene: TRBV7-9; CDR3aa: CASSLLSGLAGPEQFF; CDR3nt: TGTGCCAGCAGCTTACTCTCGGGACTAGCGGGACCTGAGCAGTTCTTC